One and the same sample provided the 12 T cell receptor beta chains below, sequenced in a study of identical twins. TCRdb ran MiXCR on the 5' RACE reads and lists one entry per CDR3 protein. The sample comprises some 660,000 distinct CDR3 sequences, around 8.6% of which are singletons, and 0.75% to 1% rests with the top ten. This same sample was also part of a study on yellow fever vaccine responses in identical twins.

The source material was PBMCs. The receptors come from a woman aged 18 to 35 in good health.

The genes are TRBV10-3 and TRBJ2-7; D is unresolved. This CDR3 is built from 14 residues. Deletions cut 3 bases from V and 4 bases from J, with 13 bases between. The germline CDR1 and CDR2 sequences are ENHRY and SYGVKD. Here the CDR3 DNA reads TGTGCCATCAGTGATCTTACGGAGAGGTACGAGCAGTACTTC. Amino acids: CAISDLTERYEQYF.

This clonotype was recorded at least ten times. CDR3 region: CSVVGSGGQPYEQYF. The DNA for the CDR3 is TGCAGTGTTGTAGGGAGTGGCGGGCAACCCTACGAGCAGTACTTC. The rearrangement joins TRBV20-1 to TRBJ2-7; D may be TRBD2 (5 bases). The CDR3 has 15 amino acids. Trimming shortened V by 7 bases and J by 2 bases, and 21 bases separated the two germline ends. Germline CDR1 and CDR2: DFQATT and SNEGSKA (reference sequence).

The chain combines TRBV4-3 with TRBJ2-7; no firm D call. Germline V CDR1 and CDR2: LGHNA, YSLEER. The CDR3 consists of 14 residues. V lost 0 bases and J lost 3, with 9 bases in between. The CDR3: CASSQESQGYEQYF. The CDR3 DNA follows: TGCGCCAGCAGCCAAGAGTCGCAAGGCTACGAGCAGTACTTC.

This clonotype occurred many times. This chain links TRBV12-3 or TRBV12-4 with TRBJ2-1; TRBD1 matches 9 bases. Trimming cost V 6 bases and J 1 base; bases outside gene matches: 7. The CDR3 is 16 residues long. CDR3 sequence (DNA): TGTGCCAGCAGACCTTGGGACAGGGAATCCTACAATGAGCAGTTCTTC. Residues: CASRPWDRESYNEQFF.

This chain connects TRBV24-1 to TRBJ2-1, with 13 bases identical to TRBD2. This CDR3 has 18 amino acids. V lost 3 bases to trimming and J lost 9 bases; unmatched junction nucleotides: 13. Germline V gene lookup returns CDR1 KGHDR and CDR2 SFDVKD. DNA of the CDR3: TGTGCCACCAGTGATCTCCCCATACTAGCGGGAGGGCCGAGTGAGCAGTTCTTC. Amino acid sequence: CATSDLPILAGGPSEQFF.

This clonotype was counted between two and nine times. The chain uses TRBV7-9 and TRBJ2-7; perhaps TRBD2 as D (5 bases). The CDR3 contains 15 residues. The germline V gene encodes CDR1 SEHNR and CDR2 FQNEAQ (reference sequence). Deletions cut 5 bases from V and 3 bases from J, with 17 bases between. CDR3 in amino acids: CASSLPGGAYYEQYF. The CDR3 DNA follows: TGTGCCAGCAGCCTTCCAGGAGGAGCTTACTACGAGCAGTACTTC.

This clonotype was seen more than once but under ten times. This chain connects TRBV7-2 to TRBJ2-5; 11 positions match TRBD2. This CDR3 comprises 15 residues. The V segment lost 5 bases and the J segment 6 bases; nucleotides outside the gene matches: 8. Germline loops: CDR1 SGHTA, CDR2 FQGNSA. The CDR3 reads CASSNSGGAGKTQYF. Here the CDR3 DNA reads TGTGCCAGCAGCAATAGCGGGGGGGCTGGAAAGACCCAGTACTTC.

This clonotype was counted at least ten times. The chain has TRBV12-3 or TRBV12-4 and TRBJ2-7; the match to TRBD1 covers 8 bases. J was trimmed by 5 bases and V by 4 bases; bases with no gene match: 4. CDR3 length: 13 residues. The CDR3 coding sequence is TGTGCCAGCAGTTCCACACAGGGGGACGAGCAGTACTTC. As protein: CASSSTQGDEQYF.

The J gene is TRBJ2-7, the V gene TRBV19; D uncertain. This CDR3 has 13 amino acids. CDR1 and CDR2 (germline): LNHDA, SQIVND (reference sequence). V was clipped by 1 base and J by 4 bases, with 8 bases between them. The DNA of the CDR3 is TGTGCCAGTAGTATAGGGGCTGAGTACGAGCAGTACTTC. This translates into CASSIGAEYEQYF.

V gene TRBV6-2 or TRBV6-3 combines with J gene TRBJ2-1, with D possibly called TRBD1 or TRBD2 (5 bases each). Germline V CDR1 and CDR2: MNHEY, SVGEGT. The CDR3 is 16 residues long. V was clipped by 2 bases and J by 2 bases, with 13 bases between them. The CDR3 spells CASSYRGAGTYNEQFF. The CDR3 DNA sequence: TGTGCCAGCAGTTACAGAGGGGCAGGGACCTACAATGAGCAGTTCTTC.

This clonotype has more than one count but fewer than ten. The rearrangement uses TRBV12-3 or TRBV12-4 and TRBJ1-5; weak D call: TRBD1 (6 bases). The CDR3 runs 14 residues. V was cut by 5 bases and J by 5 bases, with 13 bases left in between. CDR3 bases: TGTGCCAGCAGTCCGAGCGGGGGGCATCAGCCCCAGCATTTT. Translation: CASSPSGGHQPQHF.

CDR3 region: CASSERPGNYGYTF. The CDR3, as DNA: TGTGCCAGCAGTGAACGACCAGGCAACTATGGCTACACCTTC. V and J are TRBV2 and TRBJ1-2; D is ambiguous. The CDR3 contains 14 residues. Trimming pared 2 bases from V and 2 bases from J, leaving 9 bases between. CDR1 and CDR2 from the germline V gene are SNHLY and FYNNEI.